The 15 T cell receptor beta chains below come from one sample, sequenced in a study of cytomegalovirus exposure and HLA in healthy donors. Clones were read by immunoSEQ multiplex PCR, and TCRdb kept only the in-frame ones, dropping some. The profile shows 250,000 to 400,000 clones, about 90% of them singletons. Sequenced sample: PBMCs. The source is a woman aged 25 to 45 in good health and CMV-seropositive.

This clone has just a few counts. This chain links TRBV5-4 with TRBJ2-7; 8 bases are shared with TRBD1. This CDR3 has 16 residues. Losses at the gene ends were 2 bases for V and 3 bases for J; bases not matched to a gene: 10. Germline-derived CDR1 and CDR2 are SGHNT and YYREEE (reference sequence). As DNA, the CDR3 is TGTGCCAGCAGCTTAGGGGACAGGCGGAGTAACTACGAGCAGTACTTC. As protein: CASSLGDRRSNYEQYF.

The gene calls are TRBV28 and TRBJ2-7, with D perhaps assigned TRBD1 or TRBD2 (6 bases each). Trimming left V 3 bases short and J 3 bases short, with 24 bases between. The CDR3 sequence is 18 residues long. CDR1 and CDR2 (germline): MDHEN, SYDVKM. CDR3 sequence (DNA): TGTGCCAGCAGTTTTCCCCCGGCCGGGGGCCACCCTAACTACGAGCAGTACTTC. Its translation is CASSFPPAGGHPNYEQYF.

This chain uses TRBV27 with TRBJ2-7, with 7 bases fitting TRBD1. Germline values: CDR1 MNHEY, CDR2 SMNVEV (reference sequence). V lost 5 bases and J lost 4; bases outside the gene matches: 14. The CDR3 length is 16 residues. The CDR3 DNA reads TGTGCCAGCAGTCTAAACCGGGACAGACCAACTTACGAGCAGTACTTC. The encoded protein is CASSLNRDRPTYEQYF.

The rearrangement joins TRBV29-1 to TRBJ1-2; no clear D gene. The CDR3 is made up of 11 amino acids. Looked up from germline, CDR1 is SQVTM and CDR2 is ANQGSEA. The V end lost 4 bases, the J end lost 6 bases, and 9 bases lay between the germline ends. CDR3 residues: CSVAKGDGYTF. The CDR3 DNA reads TGCAGCGTTGCGAAAGGTGATGGCTACACCTTC.

J is TRBJ1-1 and V is TRBV7-2; tentative D call: TRBD1 (6 bases). Trimming removed 5 bases at V and 1 base at J, with 14 bases between. The CDR3 has 15 amino acids. From germline, CDR1 is SGHTA and CDR2 FQGNSA. CDR3 protein: CASSPSGTRNTEAFF. In DNA, the CDR3 is TGTGCCAGCAGCCCAAGTGGGACAAGGAACACTGAAGCTTTCTTT.

A few counts support this clone. The chain combines TRBV30 with TRBJ2-1; D ambiguous. This CDR3 spans 15 amino acids. The V end was cut by 1 base, the J end by 4 bases, with 14 bases between. Germline V CDR1 and CDR2: GTSNPN, SVGIG (reference sequence). The CDR3 DNA reads as TGTGCCTGGAGTGATTCCAGGCCTCTTTACAATGAGCAGTTCTTC. Translation: CAWSDSRPLYNEQFF.

The gene calls are TRBV6-1 and TRBJ2-2, with D tentatively TRBD1 (6 bases). This CDR3 comprises 14 residues. CDR1 and CDR2 from the germline V gene are MNHNS and SASEGT. Trimming cost V 7 bases and J 3 bases, with 12 bases left between them. The DNA of the CDR3 is TGTGCCAGCACTGCGAGGGGGTACACCGGGGAGCTGTTTTTT. Its protein product is CASTARGYTGELFF.

The count of this clone is one. The chain employs TRBV30 and TRBJ2-4; no definite D call. CDR1 and CDR2 from the germline V gene are GTSNPN and SVGIG (reference sequence). The CDR3 extends over 11 amino acids. Trimming took off 4 bases at V and 5 bases at J, with 6 bases between the two ends. The CDR3 sequence is CAWNRENIQYF. The CDR3 DNA reads TGTGCCTGGAACCGTGAAAACATTCAGTACTTC.

The V call is TRBV28, the J call TRBJ1-5; maybe TRBD1 (6 bases). Trimming pared 6 bases from V and 3 bases from J, leaving 12 bases between. The V gene's germline CDR1 is MDHEN and CDR2 SYDVKM. CDR3 length: 14 residues. The CDR3 is CASREHRVNQPQHF. CDR3 in DNA: TGTGCCAGCAGGGAACACAGGGTCAATCAGCCCCAGCATTTT.

The rearrangement uses TRBV5-6 and TRBJ1-1, with D maybe TRBD1 (5 bases). The CDR3 is 12 amino acids. Trimming shortened V by 7 bases and J by 1 base, and 8 bases separated the two germline ends. Germline assignment: CDR1 SGHDT and CDR2 YYEEEE. The CDR3 DNA reads TGTGCCAGCGCAACAGGGAACACTGAAGCTTTCTTT. It codes for CASATGNTEAFF. The entire variable domain, with the rest obtained from reference TRBV5-6 and TRBJ1-1, is as follows: DAGVTQSPTHLIKTRGQQVTLRCSPKSGHDTVSWYQQALGQGPQFIFQYYEEEERQRGNFPDRFSGHQFPNYSSELNVNALLLGDSALYLCASATGNTEAFFGQGTRLTVV.

This chain uses TRBV29-1 with TRBJ2-3; 10 bases are shared with TRBD1. Germline CDR1 SQVTM, CDR2 ANQGSEA. There are 14 residues in the CDR3. J was trimmed by 2 bases and V by 2 bases; bases with no gene match: 1. CDR3 residues: CSVERQGATDTQYF. As DNA, the CDR3 is TGCAGCGTTGAACGACAGGGGGCCACAGATACGCAGTATTTT.

This chain uses TRBV7-9 with TRBJ2-7, with 8 bases lining up with TRBD1. The CDR3 is made up of 14 amino acids. Germline values: CDR1 SEHNR, CDR2 FQNEAQ (reference sequence). J was trimmed by 7 bases and V by 6 bases; bases with no gene match: 11. CDR3 region: CASSPQGAGYEQYF. In DNA form, the CDR3 reads TGTGCCAGCAGTCCGCAGGGGGCTGGGTATGAGCAGTACTTC.

The genes are TRBV11-3 and TRBJ2-2; D is uncertain. The V gene lost 6 bases and the J gene lost 4 bases, with 9 bases spanning the gap. Germline lookup yields CDR1 SGHNT and CDR2 YENEEA. The CDR3 is 13 amino acids. This CDR3 reads CASSSTPTGELFF. Written as DNA, the CDR3 is TGTGCCAGCAGTTCTACCCCCACCGGGGAGCTGTTTTTT. Variable domain in full (rest from reference TRBV11-3 and TRBJ2-2): EAGVVQSPRYKIIEKKQPVAFWCNPISGHNTLYWYLQNLGQGPELLIRYENEEAVDDSQLPKDRFSAERLKGVDSTLKIQPAELGDSAVYLCASSSTPTGELFFGEGSRLTVL.

The rearrangement uses TRBV9 and TRBJ1-4; no reliable D call. The CDR3 sequence is 15 residues long. The V end was cut by 0 bases, the J end by 8 bases, with 14 bases between. The germline CDR1 and CDR2 sequences are SGDLS and YYNGEE. CDR3 protein: CASSVGTASREKLFF. The CDR3 DNA reads as TGTGCCAGCAGCGTAGGTACAGCTTCTCGGGAAAAACTGTTTTTT.

This rearrangement joins TRBV9 to TRBJ2-1; 13 bases are shared with TRBD2. The V and J ends lost 3 bases and 0 bases, in that order; junction bases with no gene match: 3. The CDR3 sequence is 17 residues long. CDR1 and CDR2 from the germline V gene are SGDLS and YYNGEE. The CDR3, as DNA: TGTGCCAGCAGCGGGAGGACTAGCGGGGGCTCCTACAATGAGCAGTTCTTC. Residues: CASSGRTSGGSYNEQFF.